This is a list of T cell receptor beta chains from one sample in a study of cytomegalovirus exposure and HLA in healthy donors. Libraries were prepared by immunoSEQ multiplex PCR; TCRdb keeps only in-frame clonotypes and omits some of them. The sample has more than 150,000 clones, less than 90% seen once. The sample was PBMCs. These receptors originate from a girl in the first two years of life in good health and CMV-seronegative. Each CDR3 is given with its conserved first and last residue. The order of the fields is D gene, J gene, V gene, clone size, CDR3 protein, CDR3 DNA. D genes are given only for firm matches. Rows may omit the clone size; those that give it use once, few, many or a size class.

TRBD2 TRBJ2-3 TRBV9 NA CASSVDSGRAGDTQYF TGTGCCAGCAGCGTAGATAGCGGGAGGGCCGGGGATACGCAGTATTTT
NA TRBJ2-6 TRBV1 NA CTSSLTVGSLSGANVLTF TGCACCAGCAGCCTCACGGTAGGGAGTCTATCTGGGGCCAACGTCCTGACTTTC
TRBD1 TRBJ1-2 TRBV5-8 NA CASSPQGLGYGYTF TGTGCCAGCAGTCCACAGGGGCTCGGCTATGGCTACACCTTC
TRBD1 TRBJ2-3 TRBV19 NA CASTPRGDRGTDTQYF TGTGCCAGTACCCCCCGGGGGGACAGGGGGACAGATACGCAGTATTTT
NA TRBJ1-1 TRBV29-1 NA CSVEDLNRDTEAFF TGCAGCGTTGAAGATCTGAACAGAGACACTGAAGCTTTCTTT
TRBD2 TRBJ2-1 TRBV9 NA CASSDPQDQGLAGGDEQFF TGTGCCAGCAGCGATCCTCAAGACCAGGGACTAGCGGGAGGCGATGAGCAGTTCTTC
TRBD1 TRBJ2-2 TRBV10-3 NA CAIMGTGEPGELFF TGTGCCATCATGGGTACAGGGGAGCCCGGGGAGCTGTTTTTT
TRBD1 TRBJ2-3 TRBV4-3 NA CASSLRQGSTDTQYF TGCGCCAGCAGCCTTCGACAGGGAAGCACAGATACGCAGTATTTT
NA TRBJ2-3 TRBV30 once CAWSVMRLGDASTDTQYF TGTGCCTGGAGTGTAATGAGACTAGGGGACGCTAGCACAGATACGCAGTATTTT
TRBD2 TRBJ2-7 TRBV5-1 few CASSLGGRAGYEQYF TGCGCCAGCAGCTTGGGCGGGAGGGCCGGGTACGAGCAGTACTTC
TRBD1 TRBJ2-7 TRBV7-9 NA CASSPDRAELYF TGTGCCAGCAGTCCGGACAGGGCTGAGCTGTACTTC
TRBD2 TRBJ2-7 TRBV27 NA CASSFTGLAYEQYF TGTGCCAGCAGTTTTACGGGACTAGCTTACGAGCAGTACTTC
TRBD2 TRBJ2-1 TRBV6-1 NA CASRRTSGSSDEQFF TGTGCCAGCAGAAGGACTAGCGGGAGCTCGGATGAGCAGTTCTTC
NA TRBJ1-3 TRBV4-2 NA CASSQEVASGNTIYF TGTGCCAGCAGCCAAGAAGTGGCCTCTGGAAACACCATATATTTT
NA TRBJ1-6 TRBV9 NA CASSEGADVGSPLHF TGTGCCAGCAGCGAGGGAGCTGATGTGGGTTCACCCCTCCACTTT
TRBD1 TRBJ2-7 TRBV2 NA CASREPGQGSYEQYF TGTGCCAGCAGGGAACCGGGACAGGGCTCCTACGAGCAGTACTTC
NA TRBJ2-3 TRBV10-2 NA CVSSDSGGTDTQYF TGCGTCAGCAGTGATTCCGGGGGCACAGATACGCAGTATTTT
TRBD1 TRBJ2-1 TRBV27 NA CASSLSRDRDEQFF TGTGCCAGCAGTTTATCGCGGGACAGGGATGAGCAGTTCTTC
NA TRBJ2-5 TRBV2 NA CASKPGQETQYF TGTGCCAGCAAACCGGGGCAAGAGACCCAGTACTTC
TRBD2 TRBJ2-7 TRBV19 NA CASKEIAGGRSYEQYF TGTGCCAGTAAAGAGATAGCGGGAGGGCGATCCTACGAGCAGTACTTC